This T cell receptor beta chain was found in a study of blood T cell repertoires in COVID-19. Study at large: Both acute and convalescent COVID-19 samples were obtained from the United States, Italy and Spain. T cells, B-cell-depleted T cells, or PBMCs supplied cDNA or gDNA.

This clone was observed a single time. V trimming: 5 bases; J trimming: 2 bases; junction bases outside the gene matches: 3. The CDR3 sequence is 17 residues long. Germline lookup yields CDR1 MNHNY and CDR2 SVGAGI (reference sequence). Original analysis: Amplification of reference gene primers was used by the study to estimate nucleated cell counts. The protocol was immunoSEQ multiplex PCR, while the TCRdb copy is restricted to in-frame clones and leaves out a portion. The DNA was the basis for D and trimming; V, J and clone size are from that table. In the table there are approximately 140,000 clones, 86% of which are singletons.

Sample: peripheral blood. The V and J genes are TRBV6-6 and TRBJ2-6; 13 nucleotides agree with TRBD2. The sequence was obtained from an older woman with acute or convalescent COVID-19. CDR3 region: CASSRLAGGAGANVLTF. In nucleotides, the CDR3 is TGTGCCAGCAGTCGACTAGCGGGGGGAGCTGGGGCCAACGTCCTGACTTTC.